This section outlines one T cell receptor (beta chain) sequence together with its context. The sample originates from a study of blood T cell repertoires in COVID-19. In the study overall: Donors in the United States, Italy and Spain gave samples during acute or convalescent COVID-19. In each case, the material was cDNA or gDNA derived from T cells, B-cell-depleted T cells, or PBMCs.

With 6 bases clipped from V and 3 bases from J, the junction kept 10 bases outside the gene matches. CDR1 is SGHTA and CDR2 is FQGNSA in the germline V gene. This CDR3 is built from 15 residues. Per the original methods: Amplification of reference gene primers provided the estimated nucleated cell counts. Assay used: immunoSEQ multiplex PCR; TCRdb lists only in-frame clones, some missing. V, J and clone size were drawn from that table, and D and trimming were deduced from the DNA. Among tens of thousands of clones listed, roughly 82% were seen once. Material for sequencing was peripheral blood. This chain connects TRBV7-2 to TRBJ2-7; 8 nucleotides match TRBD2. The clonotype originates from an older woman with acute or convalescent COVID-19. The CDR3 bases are TGTGCCAGCAGACAACAATACGGGGGGGTCTACGAGCAGTACTTC. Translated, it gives CASRQQYGGVYEQYF.